Here is one T cell receptor beta chain with its context. The antigen is not known. The data are from a study of identical twins. General study points: Twins shared beta out-of-frame sequences in excess, but this excess was weaker. Within twin pairs, the out-of-frame alpha sequences they shared showed excess low generation probability.

Everyone who donated was a healthy Caucasian. A universal primer site was incorporated via template switching, and the cDNA contained unique molecular identifiers. MiXCR, run by TCRdb on the 5' RACE reads, gives a single entry per CDR3 protein. The table lists 400,000 to 550,000 distinct CDR3 sequences, about 13% of them singletons. The same specimen was also included in a second study, on yellow fever vaccine responses in identical twins.

The sequence derives from a woman between 18 and 30 years old in good health. Sequencing input: CD4+ T cells sorted from blood.

The CDR3 sequence: CASRPVSYEQYF. The CDR3 nucleotides are TGTGCCAGCAGGCCCGTCTCCTACGAGCAGTACTTC. The chain combines TRBV6-1 with TRBJ2-7; D unresolved. Trimming removed 6 bases from V and 0 bases from J, with 6 bases in between. Germline V gene data show CDR1 as MNHNS and CDR2 as SASEGT. This CDR3 spans 12 amino acids.